Listed below are T cell receptor beta chains from one sample, sequenced in a study of T cell responses to AZD1222 COVID-19 vaccine. The data were produced by immunoSEQ multiplex PCR, yet TCRdb's version contains in-frame clones alone and is incomplete. The sample includes around 120,000 clones, around 90% of them seen just once. Sequencing was performed on peripheral blood, taken on day 0 of AZD1222 vaccination. All receptors derive from an adult in good health. CDR3s leave out the opening cysteine and the closing phenylalanine or tryptophan. Each record gives: V gene, J gene, CDR3 protein.

v_call: TRBV19; j_call: TRBJ2-3; cdr3_aa: ASSISAASTDTQY
v_call: TRBV29-1; j_call: TRBJ2-1; cdr3_aa: SVDTGYNEQF
v_call: TRBV6-5; j_call: TRBJ1-3; cdr3_aa: ASRSGNTIY
v_call: TRBV28; j_call: TRBJ2-5; cdr3_aa: ASNIQGAGETQY
v_call: TRBV7-9; j_call: TRBJ1-2; cdr3_aa: ASGSVRDFYT
v_call: TRBV18; j_call: TRBJ2-2; cdr3_aa: ASSHYQADTGELF
v_call: TRBV15; j_call: TRBJ1-2; cdr3_aa: ATSPDRNYGYT
v_call: TRBV6-2/TRBV6-3; j_call: TRBJ1-5; cdr3_aa: ASSLNSGQYQPQH
v_call: TRBV28; j_call: TRBJ2-3; cdr3_aa: ASSLMTGTDTQY
v_call: TRBV27; j_call: TRBJ1-3; cdr3_aa: ASSSPGTGANTIY
v_call: TRBV18; j_call: TRBJ1-3; cdr3_aa: ASSPTDSGNTIY
v_call: TRBV5-1; j_call: TRBJ2-2; cdr3_aa: ASSPPGQVGTGELF
v_call: TRBV7-8; j_call: TRBJ1-1; cdr3_aa: ASSWGQADTEAF
v_call: TRBV13; j_call: TRBJ2-1; cdr3_aa: ASSSGGVSSYNEQF
v_call: TRBV2; j_call: TRBJ1-3; cdr3_aa: ASSVTGDANTIY
v_call: TRBV27; j_call: TRBJ1-4; cdr3_aa: ASSPRVAEKLF
v_call: TRBV9; j_call: TRBJ2-7; cdr3_aa: ASSLSGSTYEQY
v_call: TRBV7-9; j_call: TRBJ1-1; cdr3_aa: ASSALAPNTEAF
v_call: TRBV27; j_call: TRBJ2-1; cdr3_aa: AAWGRAMSEQF
v_call: TRBV27; j_call: TRBJ2-7; cdr3_aa: ATAPGFRYEQY
v_call: TRBV2; j_call: TRBJ1-3; cdr3_aa: ASNTGSSGNTIY
v_call: TRBV6-5; j_call: TRBJ1-3; cdr3_aa: ASRQGGRNTIY